The rows below give T cell receptor beta chains drawn from one sample of a study of blood T cell repertoires in COVID-19. Only in-frame clones appear in the TCRdb table, and some are missing; sequencing was by immunoSEQ multiplex PCR. The sample holds 250,000 to 400,000 clones, 90% seen once. Sequencing was done on a sample of PBMCs or T cells enriched from blood (not recorded which). These receptors came from a man aged 55 to 70 who had recovered from COVID-19. The CDR3 runs from the conserved cysteine through the conserved F or W. D genes are given only for firm matches. The size field is filled for only some rows; it gives once, few, many or a size class.

V	J	length	size	D	CDR3	DNA
TRBV3-1/TRBV3-2	TRBJ1-1	13	once	NA	CASSRGLNTEAFF	TGTGCCAGCAGCCGAGGGTTGAACACTGAAGCTTTCTTT
TRBV2	TRBJ1-5	15	NA	NA	CASSQHRTVYQPQHF	TGTGCCAGCAGTCAACATCGGACAGTTTATCAGCCCCAGCATTTT
TRBV2	TRBJ2-7	14	NA	TRBD1	CASSVRTGGGEQYF	TGTGCCAGCAGTGTGAGGACAGGGGGCGGCGAGCAGTACTTC
TRBV11-1	TRBJ1-1	14	NA	NA	CASSWETPNTEAFF	TGTGCCAGCAGCTGGGAGACCCCGAACACTGAAGCTTTCTTT
TRBV4-1	TRBJ2-3	20	NA	TRBD2	CASRPTILLAGVWDTDTQYF	TGCGCCAGCAGGCCAACAATTCTACTAGCGGGAGTGTGGGACACAGATACGCAGTATTTT
TRBV7-7	TRBJ2-5	15	once	TRBD1	CASSPSVGQQETQYF	TGTGCTAGCAGCCCCAGTGTGGGACAGCAAGAGACCCAGTACTTC
TRBV11-2	TRBJ1-4	13	NA	NA	CASSLSTNEKLFF	TGTGCCAGCAGCTTATCGACTAATGAAAAACTGTTTTTT
TRBV2	TRBJ1-5	15	NA	NA	CASSAGSNRDQPQHF	TGTGCCAGCAGTGCGGGCAGTAACAGGGATCAGCCCCAGCATTTT
TRBV13	TRBJ2-1	12	NA	NA	CASSRLLNEQFF	TGTGCCAGCAGTCGACTGCTCAATGAGCAGTTCTTC
TRBV19	TRBJ1-2	12	once	TRBD1	CASTDRDYGYTF	TGTGCCAGCACGGACAGGGACTATGGCTACACCTTC
TRBV11-3	TRBJ2-7	16	NA	TRBD1	CASSIAGTGGSYEQYF	TGTGCCAGCAGCATCGCTGGGACAGGGGGCTCATACGAGCAGTACTTC
TRBV15	TRBJ2-7	17	NA	TRBD2	CATSRASGGLVPYEQYF	TGTGCCACCAGCAGAGCCTCGGGGGGACTAGTCCCCTACGAGCAGTACTTC
TRBV7-6	TRBJ1-1	13	NA	NA	CASSILANTEAFF	TGTGCCAGCAGCATACTTGCGAACACTGAAGCTTTCTTT
TRBV16	TRBJ1-2	12	NA	NA	CASSHTGPGYTF	TGTGCCAGCAGCCATACAGGGCCTGGCTACACCTTC
TRBV9	TRBJ2-1	16	NA	TRBD2	CASSPELAGGRNEQFF	TGTGCCAGCAGCCCCGAACTAGCGGGGGGGCGGAATGAGCAGTTCTTC
TRBV14	TRBJ1-2	15	NA	NA	CASSQDPGLRYGYTF	TGTGCCAGCAGCCAAGATCCGGGGTTGCGCTATGGCTACACCTTC
TRBV7-3	TRBJ1-2	14	few	NA	CASSLSFPRAGYTF	TGTGCCAGCAGCTTATCTTTCCCCAGGGCTGGCTACACCTTC
TRBV7-9	TRBJ2-7	18	NA	TRBD1	CASSSTTGGTGGNYEQYF	TGTGCCAGCAGCTCAACCACGGGTGGGACAGGGGGAAATTACGAGCAGTACTTC
TRBV7-7	TRBJ2-3	14	NA	NA	CASSLQGGTDTQYF	TGTGCTAGCAGCTTACAGGGCGGCACAGATACGCAGTATTTT
TRBV5-1	TRBJ2-1	14	NA	TRBD1	CASSLGQGDNEQFF	TGCGCCAGCAGCTTGGGGCAGGGGGACAATGAGCAGTTCTTC
TRBV15	TRBJ1-2	15	NA	TRBD1	CATSTRRRQGDGYTF	TGTGCCACCAGCACCAGGAGGAGACAGGGTGATGGCTACACCTTC
TRBV4-1	TRBJ1-4	20	NA	TRBD1	CASSQDPTEEDRDLYEKLFF	TGCGCCAGCAGCCAAGATCCCACCGAAGAGGACAGGGACCTGTATGAAAAACTGTTTTTT
TRBV27	TRBJ2-2	16	NA	TRBD1	CASTGNRGEVTGELFF	TGTGCCAGCACTGGCAACAGGGGAGAAGTAACCGGGGAGCTGTTTTTT
TRBV19	TRBJ1-5	17	NA	NA	CASSIGNPGGLNQPQHF	TGTGCCAGTAGTATCGGAAACCCCGGGGGACTCAATCAGCCCCAGCATTTT
TRBV7-9	TRBJ1-4	15	NA	NA	CASTPGAATNEKLFF	TGTGCCAGCACCCCGGGAGCGGCAACTAATGAAAAACTGTTTTTT
TRBV5-1	TRBJ1-1	16	NA	NA	CASSFGNAGLNTEAFF	TGCGCCAGCAGCTTCGGCAACGCGGGCTTGAACACTGAAGCTTTCTTT
TRBV5-4	TRBJ2-7	16	NA	TRBD2	CASSSGTSGRSGEQYF	TGTGCCAGCAGCTCGGGAACTAGCGGAAGATCCGGCGAGCAGTACTTC
TRBV21-1	TRBJ1-1	14	NA	NA	CASSKARANTEAFF	TGTGCCAGCAGCAAAGCCCGCGCGAACACTGAAGCTTTCTTT
TRBV6-5	TRBJ1-1	12	NA	NA	CASLDSRAEAFF	TGTGCCAGCCTGGACAGTCGCGCTGAAGCTTTCTTT
TRBV30	TRBJ1-3	14	NA	NA	CALDRKSSGNTIYF	TGTGCCTTGGACAGAAAGTCCTCTGGAAACACCATATATTTT
TRBV2	TRBJ1-1	15	NA	TRBD1	CASRTRQGGNTEAFF	TGTGCCAGCAGAACTAGGCAGGGGGGTAACACTGAAGCTTTCTTT
TRBV19	TRBJ1-5	16	few	TRBD1	CASSPTGEYSNQPQHF	TGTGCCAGTAGTCCTACAGGGGAGTATAGCAATCAGCCCCAGCATTTT
TRBV9	TRBJ1-2	15	NA	NA	CASSALPGANYGYTF	TGTGCCAGCAGCGCCCTACCTGGAGCTAACTATGGCTACACCTTC
TRBV5-6	TRBJ2-4	11	NA	NA	CASSLSNIQYF	TGTGCCAGCAGCTTGTCGAACATTCAGTACTTC
TRBV9	TRBJ1-2	13	NA	TRBD1	CASSRDRTYGYTF	TGTGCCAGCAGCCGGGACAGAACCTATGGCTACACCTTC
TRBV24-1	TRBJ1-1	12	once	TRBD1	CACRGQEPEAFF	TGTGCCTGTAGGGGACAGGAGCCTGAAGCTTTCTTT
TRBV4-1	TRBJ2-1	11	NA	NA	CASSQDGEQFF	TGCGCCAGCAGCCAAGACGGTGAGCAGTTCTTC
TRBV2	TRBJ1-1	13	NA	NA	CASSVWTATEAFF	TGTGCCAGCAGTGTGTGGACAGCCACTGAAGCTTTCTTT
TRBV25-1	TRBJ2-2	14	NA	TRBD1	CASRGQGVIGELFF	TGTGCCAGCAGAGGACAGGGGGTGATCGGGGAGCTGTTTTTT
TRBV5-1	TRBJ1-6	13	NA	NA	CASVEEKGSPLHF	TGCGCCAGCGTAGAGGAAAAAGGTTCACCCCTCCACTTT
TRBV24-1	TRBJ2-1	17	NA	NA	CATSPRGGTRLYNEQFF	TGTGCCACCAGCCCTAGAGGGGGAACTCGGTTGTACAATGAGCAGTTCTTC